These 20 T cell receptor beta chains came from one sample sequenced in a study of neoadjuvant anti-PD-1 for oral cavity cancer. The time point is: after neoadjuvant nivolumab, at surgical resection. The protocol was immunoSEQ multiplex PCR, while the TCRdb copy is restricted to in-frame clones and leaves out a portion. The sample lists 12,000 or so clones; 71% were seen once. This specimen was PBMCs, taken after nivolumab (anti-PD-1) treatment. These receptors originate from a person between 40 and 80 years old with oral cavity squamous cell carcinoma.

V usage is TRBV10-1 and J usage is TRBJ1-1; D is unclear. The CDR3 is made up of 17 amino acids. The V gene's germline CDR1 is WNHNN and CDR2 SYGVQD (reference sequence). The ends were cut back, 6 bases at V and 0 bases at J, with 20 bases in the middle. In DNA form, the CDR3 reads TGCGCCAGCAGCATTGGTAGGCCGGCGAAGGTGAACACTGAAGCTTTCTTT. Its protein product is CASSIGRPAKVNTEAFF.

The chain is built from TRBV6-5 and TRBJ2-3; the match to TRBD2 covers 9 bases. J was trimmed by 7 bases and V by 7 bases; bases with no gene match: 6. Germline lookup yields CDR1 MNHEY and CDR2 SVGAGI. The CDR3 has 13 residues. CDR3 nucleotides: TGTGCCAGCATTCTAAGCGGGAGGCATACGCAGTATTTT. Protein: CASILSGRHTQYF.

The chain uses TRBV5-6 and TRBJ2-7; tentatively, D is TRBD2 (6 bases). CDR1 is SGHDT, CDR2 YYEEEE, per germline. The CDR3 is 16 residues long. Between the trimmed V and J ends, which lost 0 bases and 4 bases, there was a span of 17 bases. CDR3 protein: CASSLAVTSLVYEQYF. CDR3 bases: TGTGCCAGCAGCTTGGCCGTCACTAGCCTCGTTTACGAGCAGTACTTC. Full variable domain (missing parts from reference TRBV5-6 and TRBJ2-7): DAGVTQSPTHLIKTRGQQVTLRCSPKSGHDTVSWYQQALGQGPQFIFQYYEEEERQRGNFPDRFSGHQFPNYSSELNVNALLLGDSALYLCASSLAVTSLVYEQYFGPGTRLTVT.

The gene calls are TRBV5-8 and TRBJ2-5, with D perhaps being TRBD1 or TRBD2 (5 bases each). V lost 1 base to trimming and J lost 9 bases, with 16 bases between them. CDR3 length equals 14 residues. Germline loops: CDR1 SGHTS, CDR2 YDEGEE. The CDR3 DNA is TGTGCCAGCAGCTTGTGGCAGGGACCCCAGGCCCAGTACTTC. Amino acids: CASSLWQGPQAQYF. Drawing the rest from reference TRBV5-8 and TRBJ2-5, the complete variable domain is EAGVTQSPTHLIKTRGQQATLRCSPISGHTSVYWYQQALGLGLQFLLWYDEGEERNRGNFPPRFSGRQFPNYSSELNVNALELEDSALYLCASSLWQGPQAQYFGPGTRLLVL.

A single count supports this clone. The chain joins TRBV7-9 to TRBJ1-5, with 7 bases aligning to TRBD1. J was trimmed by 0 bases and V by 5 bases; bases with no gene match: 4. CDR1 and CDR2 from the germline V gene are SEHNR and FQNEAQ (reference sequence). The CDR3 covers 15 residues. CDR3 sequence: CASSPWDSSNQPQHF. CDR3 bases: TGTGCCAGCAGCCCATGGGACAGTAGCAATCAGCCCCAGCATTTT.

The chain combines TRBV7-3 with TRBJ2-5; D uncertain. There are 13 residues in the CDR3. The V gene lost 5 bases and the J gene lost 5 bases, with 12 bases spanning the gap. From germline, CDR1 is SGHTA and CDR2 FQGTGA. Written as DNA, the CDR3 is TGTGCCAGCAGCGCACGGCTAGGCGAGACCCAGTACTTC. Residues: CASSARLGETQYF.

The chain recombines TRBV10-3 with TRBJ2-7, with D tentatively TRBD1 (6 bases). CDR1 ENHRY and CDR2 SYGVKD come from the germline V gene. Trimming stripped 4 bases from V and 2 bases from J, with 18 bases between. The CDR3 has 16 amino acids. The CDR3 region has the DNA TGTGCCATCAGTGCTAAAACAGGGTTTCCAACCTACGAGCAGTACTTC. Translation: CAISAKTGFPTYEQYF.

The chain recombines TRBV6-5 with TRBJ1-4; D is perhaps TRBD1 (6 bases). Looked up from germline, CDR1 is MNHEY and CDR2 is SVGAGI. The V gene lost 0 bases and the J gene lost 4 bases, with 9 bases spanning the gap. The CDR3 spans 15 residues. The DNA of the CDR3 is TGTGCCAGCAGTTACTCAGGCAGGGGTAATGAAAAACTGTTTTTT. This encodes CASSYSGRGNEKLFF.

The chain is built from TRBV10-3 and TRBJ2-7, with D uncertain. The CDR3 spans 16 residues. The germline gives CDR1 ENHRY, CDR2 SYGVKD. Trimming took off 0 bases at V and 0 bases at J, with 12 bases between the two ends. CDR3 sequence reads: CAISESIVFSSYEQYF. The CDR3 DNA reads TGTGCCATCAGTGAGTCAATAGTCTTTAGCTCCTACGAGCAGTACTTC.

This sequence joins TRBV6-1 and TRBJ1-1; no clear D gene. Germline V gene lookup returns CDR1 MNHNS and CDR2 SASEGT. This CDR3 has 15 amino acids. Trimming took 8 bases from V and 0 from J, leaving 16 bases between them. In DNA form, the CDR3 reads TGTGCCAGCGGGTCGATAGGCGGCATGAACACTGAAGCTTTCTTT. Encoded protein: CASGSIGGMNTEAFF.

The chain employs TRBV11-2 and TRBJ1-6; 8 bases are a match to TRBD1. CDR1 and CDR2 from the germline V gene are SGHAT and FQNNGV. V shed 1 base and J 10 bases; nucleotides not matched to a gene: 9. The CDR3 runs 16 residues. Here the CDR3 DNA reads TGTGCCAGCAGCTTAGGGGTGACAGGGGTAGGCTCACCCCTCCACTTT. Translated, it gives CASSLGVTGVGSPLHF.

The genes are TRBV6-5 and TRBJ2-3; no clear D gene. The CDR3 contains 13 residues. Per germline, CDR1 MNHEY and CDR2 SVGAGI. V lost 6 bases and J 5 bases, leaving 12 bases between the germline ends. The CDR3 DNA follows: TGTGCCAGCAGCCTCGCCATGGGAGATACGCAGTATTTT. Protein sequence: CASSLAMGDTQYF.

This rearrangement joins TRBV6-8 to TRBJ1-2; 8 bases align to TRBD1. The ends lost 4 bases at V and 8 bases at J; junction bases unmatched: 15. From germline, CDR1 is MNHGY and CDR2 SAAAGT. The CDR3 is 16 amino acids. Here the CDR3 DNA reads TGTGCCAGCAGTTCTCCAACCGGGACAGGCGCTGGAGGCTACACCTTC. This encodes CASSSPTGTGAGGYTF.

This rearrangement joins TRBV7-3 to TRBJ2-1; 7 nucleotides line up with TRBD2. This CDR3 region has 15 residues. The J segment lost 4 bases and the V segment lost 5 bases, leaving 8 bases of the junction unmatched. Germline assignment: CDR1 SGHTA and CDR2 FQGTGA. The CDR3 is CASSLVLAEYNEQFF. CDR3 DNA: TGTGCCAGCAGCCTTGTCCTAGCGGAGTACAATGAGCAGTTCTTC.

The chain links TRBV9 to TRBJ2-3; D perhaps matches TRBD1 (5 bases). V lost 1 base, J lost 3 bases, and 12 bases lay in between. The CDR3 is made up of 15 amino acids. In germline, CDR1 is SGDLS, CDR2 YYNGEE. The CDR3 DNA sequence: TGTGCCAGCAGCGTACAGGGATTTATGACAGATACGCAGTATTTT. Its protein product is CASSVQGFMTDTQYF.

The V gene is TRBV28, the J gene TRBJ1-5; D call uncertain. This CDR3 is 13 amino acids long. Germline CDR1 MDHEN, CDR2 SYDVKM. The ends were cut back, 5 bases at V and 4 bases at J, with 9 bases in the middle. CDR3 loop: CASSPKANQPQHF. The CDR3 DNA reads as TGTGCCAGCAGTCCCAAGGCAAATCAGCCCCAGCATTTT.

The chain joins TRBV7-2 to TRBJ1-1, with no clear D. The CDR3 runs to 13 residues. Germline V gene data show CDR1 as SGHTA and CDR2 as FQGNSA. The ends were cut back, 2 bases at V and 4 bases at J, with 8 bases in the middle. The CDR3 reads CASSLWQITEAFF. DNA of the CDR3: TGTGCCAGCAGCTTATGGCAGATCACTGAAGCTTTCTTT.

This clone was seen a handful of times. As DNA, the CDR3 is TGTGCCAGCTCACCACCCTCGGGACAGGGTAGTGGCTACACCTTC. Its translation is CASSPPSGQGSGYTF. This chain links TRBV18 with TRBJ1-2; 9 positions agree with TRBD1. With V trimmed by 0 bases and J by 7 bases, 6 bases remained unmatched. The germline gives CDR1 KGHSH, CDR2 LQKENI. The CDR3 has 15 amino acids.

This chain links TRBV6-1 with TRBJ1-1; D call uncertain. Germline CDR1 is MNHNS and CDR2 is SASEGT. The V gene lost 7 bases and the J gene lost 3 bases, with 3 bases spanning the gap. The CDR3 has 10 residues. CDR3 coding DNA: TGTGCCAGCAAACACACTGAAGCTTTCTTT. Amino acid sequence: CASKHTEAFF.

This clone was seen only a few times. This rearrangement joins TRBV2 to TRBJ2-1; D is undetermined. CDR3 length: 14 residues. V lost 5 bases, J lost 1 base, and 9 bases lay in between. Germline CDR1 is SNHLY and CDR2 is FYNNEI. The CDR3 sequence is CASSPLVSYNEQFF. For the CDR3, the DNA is TGTGCCAGCAGTCCACTCGTGTCCTACAATGAGCAGTTCTTC.